Reported below is one T cell receptor beta chain. These data come from a study of cytomegalovirus exposure and HLA in healthy donors. The V and J ends lost 2 bases and 5 bases respectively, with 7 bases between them. The length of the CDR3 is 13 residues. CDR1 and CDR2 (germline): MNHNY, SVGAGI (reference sequence). This PCR relied on a set of 60 Vbeta primers and 13 Jbeta primers. The repertoire was sequenced with immunoSEQ multiplex PCR; TCRdb's copy has only in-frame clones and lacks some. Of fewer than 300,000 clones listed, 86% are singletons. The sequenced material came from PBMCs. This receptor was identified in a man in his forties in good health and CMV-seropositive. The chain carries TRBV6-6 and TRBJ2-1; D gene uncertain. The CDR3 region is CASSYPHDNEQFF. The DNA for the CDR3 is TGTGCCAGCAGTTACCCACACGACAATGAGCAGTTCTTC.